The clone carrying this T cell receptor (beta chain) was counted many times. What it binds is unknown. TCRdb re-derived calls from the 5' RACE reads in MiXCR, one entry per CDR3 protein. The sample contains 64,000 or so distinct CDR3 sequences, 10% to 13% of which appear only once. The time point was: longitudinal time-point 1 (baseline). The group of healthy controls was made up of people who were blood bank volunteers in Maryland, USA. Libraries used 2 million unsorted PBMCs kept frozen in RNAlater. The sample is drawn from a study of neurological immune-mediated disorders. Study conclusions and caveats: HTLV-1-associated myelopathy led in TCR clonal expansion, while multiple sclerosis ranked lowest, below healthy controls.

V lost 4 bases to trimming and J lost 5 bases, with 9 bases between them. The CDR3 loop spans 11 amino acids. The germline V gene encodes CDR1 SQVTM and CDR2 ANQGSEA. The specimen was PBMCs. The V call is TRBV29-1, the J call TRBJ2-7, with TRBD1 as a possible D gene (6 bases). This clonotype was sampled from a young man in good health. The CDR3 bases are TGCAGCGTTGCCCGACAGGACGAGCAGTACTTC. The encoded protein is CSVARQDEQYF.